This note documents a single T cell receptor beta chain sequence. What it recognizes is unknown. Within the sample, other DNA sequences also encode this same CDR3. Trimming took off 5 bases at V and 3 bases at J, with 8 bases between the two ends. Germline lookup yields CDR1 MNHEY and CDR2 SVGAGI. The CDR3 loop spans 12 amino acids. These data originate in a study of CD8+ T cells in alopecia areata. Study as a whole: It was oral tofacitinib, at 5 to 10 mg twice daily, that treated patients received.

In each case, RNA was isolated and then reverse transcribed into cDNA as the sequencing template. The assay was immunoSEQ multiplex PCR, and TCRdb's table has in-frame clones only and misses some. The profile shows roughly 150,000 clones, 45% to 60% of them singletons. Study-wide points: Unlike in mice, where it was clearer, TCR sharing across patients was less clear, possibly HLA-related.

V usage is TRBV6-5 and J usage is TRBJ2-7; tentative D call: TRBD1 (7 bases). This sequence originates from a human donor with alopecia areata. The sample was CD8+ T cells sorted from blood, taken at week 0. The CDR3 here is CASSQGGYEQYF. Written as DNA, the CDR3 is TGTGCCAGCAGTCAGGGGGGCTACGAGCAGTACTTC.